A selection of T cell receptor beta chains follows, all from one sample in a study of T cells in narcolepsy. Measured with immunoSEQ multiplex PCR; TCRdb has only the in-frame clones, and not every one. The sample records tens of thousands of clones, 80% being singletons. The specimen was memory (CD45RA-) CD4+ T cells from blood. These receptors all stem from a human donor in good health. The CDR3 runs from the conserved cysteine through the conserved F or W. A D gene is named only where the DNA matches it firmly. The listing skips clone size in some rows; elsewhere it reads once, few, many or a size class.

clone size,V gene,D gene,CDR3 length,J gene,CDR3 protein,CDR3 DNA
.,TRBV2,.,12,TRBJ1-2,CASSEDTYGYTF,TGTGCCAGCAGTGAGGACACCTATGGCTACACCTTC
.,TRBV6-1,.,14,TRBJ2-1,CASSEDTKLNEQFF,TGTGCCAGCAGTGAAGACACTAAACTCAATGAGCAGTTCTTC
.,TRBV7-8,TRBD2,17,TRBJ2-1,CASSSRLAGAIYNEQFF,TGTGCCAGCAGCTCCCGACTAGCGGGGGCCATATACAATGAGCAGTTCTTC
.,TRBV27,TRBD1,15,TRBJ2-6,CASSLRQGEPRVLTF,TGTGCCAGCAGTCTCCGACAGGGGGAGCCGAGGGTCCTGACTTTC
.,TRBV7-9,.,17,TRBJ1-1,CASSSNDIRIAGGEAFF,TGTGCCAGCAGCTCAAATGACATACGTATCGCCGGCGGTGAAGCTTTCTTT
.,TRBV29-1,TRBD2,14,TRBJ2-3,CSVSTSGNTDTQYF,TGCAGCGTATCGACTAGCGGTAACACAGATACGCAGTATTTT
.,TRBV5-6,.,16,TRBJ2-1,CASSLAWAGAYNEQFF,TGTGCCAGCAGCTTGGCCTGGGCGGGTGCTTACAATGAGCAGTTCTTC
.,TRBV18,.,16,TRBJ2-5,CASSPLPGQSQETQYF,TGTGCCAGCTCACCACTCCCCGGACAGTCACAAGAGACCCAGTACTTC
.,TRBV20-1,.,10,TRBJ2-5,CSAGPGTQYF,TGCAGTGCGGGACCGGGGACCCAGTACTTC
.,TRBV11-2,TRBD2,15,TRBJ2-1,CASHRGTSGYNEQFF,TGTGCCAGTCATAGGGGGACTAGCGGTTACAATGAGCAGTTCTTC
.,TRBV6-5,TRBD2,15,TRBJ2-2,CASHLAGGSPGELFF,TGTGCCAGCCATCTAGCGGGGGGTTCCCCCGGGGAGCTGTTTTTT
few,TRBV2,.,11,TRBJ2-5,CASTPIGTQYF,TGTGCCAGCACCCCCATCGGGACCCAGTACTTC
few,TRBV4-3,TRBD1,18,TRBJ1-6,CASSQDLTGLGYGSPLHF,TGCGCCAGCAGCCAAGATCTGACAGGGCTGGGCTATGGTTCACCCCTCCACTTT
.,TRBV7-7,.,15,TRBJ2-1,CASSLGLGSGNEQFF,TGTGCCAGCAGCTTAGGCTTAGGGTCCGGTAATGAGCAGTTCTTC
.,TRBV13,TRBD2,16,TRBJ2-5,CASSLGDGGAWETQYF,TGTGCCAGCAGCTTAGGTGACGGGGGGGCCTGGGAGACCCAGTACTTC
.,TRBV6-6,TRBD2,13,TRBJ2-5,CASGSGGEETQYF,TGTGCCAGCGGGAGCGGGGGGGAAGAGACCCAGTACTTC
.,TRBV13,TRBD1,16,TRBJ2-7,CASSLIAEGASYEQYF,TGTGCCAGCAGCTTAATCGCTGAGGGGGCCTCCTACGAGCAGTACTTC
.,TRBV4-3,.,13,TRBJ1-2,CASSQVVGVGYTF,TGCGCCAGCAGCCAAGTAGTAGGAGTAGGCTACACCTTC
once,TRBV27,TRBD1,14,TRBJ2-4,CASSLALRGHIQYF,TGTGCCAGCAGTTTGGCTTTGAGGGGGCACATTCAGTACTTC
.,TRBV7-2,.,15,TRBJ2-1,CASSSDSSSYNEQFF,TGTGCCAGCAGCTCGGACTCGAGCTCCTACAATGAGCAGTTCTTC
.,TRBV10-3,.,15,TRBJ2-3,CATTLGPTSTDTQYF,TGTGCCACCACTCTAGGACCGACTAGCACAGATACGCAGTATTTT
once,TRBV29-1,.,13,TRBJ2-3,CSARGLRRDTQYF,TGCAGCGCCCGGGGGCTTCGGCGAGATACGCAGTATTTT
.,TRBV7-2,TRBD2,16,TRBJ2-7,CASSLTGRRGAYEQYF,TGTGCCAGCAGCTTAACCGGGCGCCGGGGGGCCTACGAGCAGTACTTC
.,TRBV11-2,.,15,TRBJ1-3,CASSFGESAGNTIYF,TGTGCCAGCAGCTTTGGGGAATCTGCTGGAAACACCATATATTTT